A single sample gave rise to the 32 T cell receptor beta chains below, sequenced in a study of radiation and T cells in renal cell carcinoma (dated by TCRdb to the early 2020s). Library preparation employed the immunoSEQ multiplex PCR assay. Here the immuneACCESS table is served through TCRdb, limited to in-frame sequences with V and J called. Missing clones are a known gap in these copies; in checked studies unresolved V genes cover under half, and the rest lacks a known reason. This sample lists 75,000 to 90,000 clones; 89% were detected once. More than 5.5% of the sample lies in the top ten. What the time point label conveys for this sample: blood 4 weeks post-SBRT, at nephrectomy. Per the publication, the treatment or condition label means: 15 Gy SBRT to primary tumor, nephrectomy 4 weeks later. Sequencing used blood, obtained from a patient whose treatment included radiotherapy and nephrectomy. These receptors all come from a woman aged 65 to 85 with renal cell carcinoma.

The chain recombines TRBV29-1 with TRBJ1-5, with D maybe TRBD1 (6 bases). The V and J ends lost 5 bases and 4 bases respectively, with 12 bases between them. CDR1 SQVTM and CDR2 ANQGSEA come from the germline V gene. The CDR3 is 13 amino acids. The CDR3 sequence is CSVQGQTNQPQHF. The CDR3 DNA follows: TGCAGCGTTCAGGGACAAACTAATCAGCCCCAGCATTTT.

CDR3 DNA: TGCAGCGTGGGACAGAATGAGCAGTACTTC. This codes for CSVGQNEQYF. The V call is TRBV29-1, the J call TRBJ2-7, with 7 bases identical to TRBD1. The trim removed 6 bases at V and 7 bases at J, leaving 3 bases unmatched. From germline, CDR1 is SQVTM and CDR2 ANQGSEA. The CDR3 is made up of 10 amino acids.

The chain uses TRBV6-5 and TRBJ1-4; no reliable D call. V was clipped by 2 bases and J by 4 bases, with 11 bases between them. CDR1 MNHEY and CDR2 SVGAGI come from the germline V gene. This CDR3 is built from 15 residues. For the CDR3, the DNA is TGTGCCAGCAGTTACCGACGGGCCGGTAATGAAAAACTGTTTTTT. It yields the protein CASSYRRAGNEKLFF.

The rearrangement uses TRBV7-9 and TRBJ2-3; the D gene is possibly TRBD1 (5 bases). Trimming took off 2 bases at V and 9 bases at J, with 9 bases between the two ends. Germline CDR1 is SEHNR and CDR2 is FQNEAQ (reference sequence). This CDR3 has 12 amino acids. CDR3 bases: TGTGCCAGCAGCTTACCCAGGGCCACGCAGTATTTT. Protein: CASSLPRATQYF.

The J gene is TRBJ2-7, the V gene TRBV14; TRBD2 matches at 8 bases. There are 16 residues in the CDR3. Trimming at V came to 4 bases and at J to 0 bases, leaving 8 bases not matched to a gene. Germline CDR1 and CDR2: SGHDN and FVKESK. CDR3 bases: TGTGCCAGCAGCCGCTCACTAGCGGCAAGCTCCTACGAGCAGTACTTC. Amino acids: CASSRSLAASSYEQYF. Full variable domain (remainder filled in from reference TRBV14 and TRBJ2-7): EAGVTQFPSHSVIEKGQTVTLRCDPISGHDNLYWYRRVMGKEIKFLLHFVKESKQDESGMPNNRFLAERTGGTYSTLKVQPAELEDSGVYFCASSRSLAASSYEQYFGPGTRLTVT.

About this clone: A read error may produce the germline difference seen at one junction end. The chain combines TRBV5-6 with TRBJ2-2; either TRBD1 or TRBD2 may fit D (6 bases each). This CDR3 region has 16 residues. Germline V lookup: CDR1 SGHDT, CDR2 YYEEEE. The CDR3 loop reads CASGLAEGVYTGELFF. CDR3 in DNA: TGTGCCAGCGGCTTGGCGGAGGGGGTGTACACCGGGGAGCTGTTTTTT.

The rearrangement uses TRBV19 and TRBJ1-2; 7 bases are a match to TRBD1. With V trimmed by 5 bases and J by 1 base, 4 bases remained unmatched. From germline, CDR1 is LNHDA and CDR2 SQIVND (reference sequence). The CDR3 has 14 residues. CDR3 sequence: CASSLTGLNYGYTF. CDR3 in DNA: TGTGCCAGTAGTCTGACAGGGCTTAACTATGGCTACACCTTC.

This rearrangement joins TRBV7-9 to TRBJ2-7; D is ambiguous. CDR1 and CDR2 from the germline V gene are SEHNR and FQNEAQ (reference sequence). V was clipped by 5 bases and J by 2 bases, with 7 bases between them. This CDR3 comprises 12 residues. CDR3 in DNA: TGTGCCAGCAGCCTTGACACCTACGAGCAGTACTTC. As protein: CASSLDTYEQYF. Using reference TRBV7-9 and TRBJ2-7 for the parts outside the CDR3, the full variable domain is DTGVSQNPRHKITKRGQNVTFRCDPISEHNRLYWYRQTLGQGPEFLTYFQNEAQLEKSRLLSDRFSAERPKGSFSTLEIQRTEQGDSAMYLCASSLDTYEQYFGPGTRLTVT.

V usage is TRBV30 and J usage is TRBJ1-5; D unclear. V was pared by 2 bases and J by 7 bases, with 18 bases between. Germline V lookup: CDR1 GTSNPN, CDR2 SVGIG (reference sequence). The CDR3 has 15 amino acids. As DNA, the CDR3 is TGTGCCTGGAGTCTCGGGAAAGTCTCCCTGCAGCCCCAGCATTTT. The encoded protein is CAWSLGKVSLQPQHF.

This clone was picked up one time. The same CDR3 arises from other DNA sequences in this sample as well. V and J are TRBV18 and TRBJ2-5; D is unclear. This CDR3 region has 11 residues. CDR1 is KGHSH and CDR2 is LQKENI in the germline V gene. V was trimmed by 2 bases and J by 5 bases, leaving 3 bases between them. The CDR3 DNA reads TGTGCCAGCTCACCAGGGGAGACCCAGTACTTC. Residues: CASSPGETQYF. Full variable domain (missing parts from reference TRBV18 and TRBJ2-5): NAGVMQNPRHLVRRRGQEARLRCSPMKGHSHVYWYRQLPEEGLKFMVYLQKENIIDESGMPKERFSAEFPKEGPSILRIQQVVRGDSAAYFCASSPGETQYFGPGTRLLVL.

The chain uses TRBV14 and TRBJ1-5; D is ambiguous. The length of the CDR3 is 13 residues. Trimming cost V 4 bases and J 4 bases, with 8 bases left between them. Germline CDR1 SGHDN, CDR2 FVKESK. The CDR3 is CASSRTPNQPQHF. The CDR3, as DNA: TGTGCCAGCAGCCGGACGCCAAATCAGCCCCAGCATTTT.

The chain carries TRBV4-3 and TRBJ1-2, with TRBD1 identical over 10 bases. CDR1 is LGHNA, CDR2 YSLEER, per germline. The CDR3 spans 14 residues. V gave up 3 bases and J gave up 6 bases; unmatched junction bases: 4. The CDR3 sequence is CASSHGTGADGYTF. CDR3 coding DNA: TGCGCCAGCAGCCATGGGACAGGGGCTGATGGCTACACCTTC.

The chain employs TRBV10-1 and TRBJ2-3, with 7 bases identical to TRBD1. This CDR3 is built from 17 residues. V shed 3 bases, J shed 0 bases, and the junction held 9 bases outside the gene matches. The V gene's germline CDR1 is WNHNN and CDR2 SYGVQD (reference sequence). In DNA, the CDR3 is TGCGCCAGCAGTGATTTCGTGACAGGGCCTAGCACAGATACGCAGTATTTT. This translates into CASSDFVTGPSTDTQYF.

This rearrangement joins TRBV2 to TRBJ1-2; D not resolved. There are 14 residues in the CDR3. V gave up 5 bases and J gave up 8 bases, with 18 bases separating them. Per germline, CDR1 SNHLY and CDR2 FYNNEI. CDR3 nucleotides: TGTGCCAGCAGTATGACGGTGACTAGATACGGCTACACCTTC. Translated, it gives CASSMTVTRYGYTF.

The chain recombines TRBV5-1 with TRBJ2-7; D is possibly TRBD1 (6 bases). The V and J ends lost 4 bases and 4 bases respectively, with 15 bases between them. The CDR3 sequence is 14 residues long. Germline values: CDR1 SGHRS, CDR2 YFSETQ. The CDR3 loop is CASSEKGVGYEQYF. The DNA of the CDR3 is TGCGCCAGCAGCGAAAAGGGGGTAGGATACGAGCAGTACTTC.

This clone has just a few counts. The chain combines TRBV7-6 with TRBJ2-7; the D gene is possibly TRBD1 (5 bases). Trimming cost V 4 bases and J 1 base, with 8 bases left between them. The CDR3 extends over 13 amino acids. Germline values: CDR1 SGHVS, CDR2 FNYEAQ. The chain's CDR3 is CASSSTDSYEQYF. CDR3 coding DNA: TGTGCCAGCAGCTCGACAGATTCCTACGAGCAGTACTTC. Drawing the rest from reference TRBV7-6 and TRBJ2-7, the complete variable domain is GAGVSQSPRYKVTKRGQDVALRCDPISGHVSLYWYRQALGQGPEFLTYFNYEAQQDKSGLPNDRFSAERPEGSISTLTIQRTEQRDSAMYRCASSSTDSYEQYFGPGTRLTVT.

V gene TRBV7-2 combines with J gene TRBJ1-1, with D uncertain. Germline V gene sequence: CDR1 SGHTA, CDR2 FQGNSA. This CDR3 region has 14 residues. Trimming removed 5 bases at V and 0 bases at J, with 10 bases between. The CDR3 DNA follows: TGTGCCAGCAGCCCCAGGATAATGAACACTGAAGCTTTCTTT. Its translation is CASSPRIMNTEAFF.

The rearrangement joins TRBV7-9 to TRBJ1-1; D gene ambiguous. The CDR3 is made up of 12 amino acids. Germline loops: CDR1 SEHNR, CDR2 FQNEAQ (reference sequence). V lost 2 bases and J 6 bases, leaving 7 bases between the germline ends. The CDR3 region is CASSLSRAEAFF. For the CDR3, the DNA is TGTGCCAGCAGCTTATCTCGCGCTGAAGCTTTCTTT.

The V call is TRBV15, the J call TRBJ2-1; TRBD2 agrees at 8 bases. CDR1 and CDR2 from the germline V gene are LNHNV and YYDKDF (reference sequence). This CDR3 is 16 amino acids long. J was trimmed by 5 bases and V by 0 bases; bases with no gene match: 6. CDR3 in DNA: TGTGCCACCAGCAGAGATCTTGCACTAGCGGACAATGAGCAGTTCTTC. This translates into CATSRDLALADNEQFF.

The chain is built from TRBV6-1 and TRBJ1-2, with D tentatively TRBD1 (6 bases). This CDR3 spans 15 amino acids. Germline V lookup: CDR1 MNHNS, CDR2 SASEGT. V was trimmed by 1 base and J by 0 bases, leaving 9 bases between them. The chain's CDR3 is CASSEGGQTNYGYTF. The CDR3 nucleotides are TGTGCCAGCAGTGAAGGAGGACAGACTAACTATGGCTACACCTTC.

The rearrangement uses TRBV6-5 and TRBJ2-7, with TRBD1 matching 10 bases. The germline V gene encodes CDR1 MNHEY and CDR2 SVGAGI. V was clipped by 8 bases and J by 3 bases; unmatched bases: 4. The CDR3 covers 13 residues. CDR3 sequence reads: CASLRTGGYEQYF. The CDR3 DNA reads as TGTGCCAGCCTCCGGACAGGGGGCTACGAGCAGTACTTC.

This chain joins TRBV28 and TRBJ1-3; D uncertain. The CDR3 loop spans 17 amino acids. The germline V and J ends were trimmed by 6 bases and 0 bases, with 18 bases remaining between them. CDR1 and CDR2 (germline): MDHEN, SYDVKM. CDR3 nucleotide sequence: TGTGCCAGCAGCACCCCTTCGTGGGCGAGCTCTGGAAACACCATATATTTT. This codes for CASSTPSWASSGNTIYF.

In DNA form, the CDR3 reads TGTGCCAGCAGCATATCCGGGACGGTACCGGTCCACGAGCAGTACTTC. Translation gives CASSISGTVPVHEQYF. J is TRBJ2-7 and V is TRBV7-6, with D perhaps TRBD1 or TRBD2 (5 bases each). With 5 bases removed from V and 5 bases from J, the gap between germline ends came to 22 bases. Germline CDR1 SGHVS, CDR2 FNYEAQ. The CDR3 covers 16 residues.

This chain uses TRBV14 with TRBJ1-1, with a tentative D call TRBD1 (6 bases). CDR3 length: 18 residues. V dropped 2 bases and J dropped 4 bases, with 23 bases sitting between them. Germline CDR1 SGHDN, CDR2 FVKESK. In DNA, the CDR3 is TGTGCCAGCAGCCAACCCAACGCTGGACAGAAAATGTCCACTGAAGCTTTCTTT. It codes for CASSQPNAGQKMSTEAFF.

The chain employs TRBV9 and TRBJ1-1; D gene uncertain. This CDR3 contains 14 residues. Trimming pared 4 bases from V and 5 bases from J, leaving 15 bases between. Germline loops: CDR1 SGDLS, CDR2 YYNGEE. CDR3 DNA: TGTGCCAGCAGCCTCTCTGGAGCACTGACTGAAGCTTTCTTT. It translates to CASSLSGALTEAFF.

The chain uses TRBV19 and TRBJ1-5; D ambiguous. With 3 bases removed from V and 0 bases from J, the gap between germline ends came to 12 bases. The CDR3 runs 16 residues. Germline V gene sequence: CDR1 LNHDA, CDR2 SQIVND (reference sequence). The CDR3 nucleotides read TGTGCCAGTAGTATGGGTAGACCAAATAGCAATCAGCCCCAGCATTTT. Protein product: CASSMGRPNSNQPQHF.

V gene TRBV7-3 combines with J gene TRBJ1-5; 11 nucleotides align to TRBD1. The CDR3 loop spans 16 amino acids. J lost 4 bases, V lost 4 bases, and 6 bases had no gene match. Germline V gene lookup returns CDR1 SGHTA and CDR2 FQGTGA. CDR3 residues: CASSSDGTGGNQPQHF. CDR3 in DNA: TGTGCCAGCAGCTCCGATGGGACAGGGGGAAATCAGCCCCAGCATTTT.

This sequence joins TRBV4-2 and TRBJ1-6; D gene uncertain. V lost 0 bases, J lost 0 bases, and 6 bases lay in between. CDR3 length equals 16 residues. From germline, CDR1 is LGHNA and CDR2 YNFKEQ. CDR3 bases: TGTGCCAGCAGCCAAGATCAGAGCTCCTATAATTCACCCCTCCACTTT. It specifies CASSQDQSSYNSPLHF.

The chain links TRBV18 to TRBJ2-1; TRBD1 matches at 7 bases. Germline V gene data show CDR1 as KGHSH and CDR2 as LQKENI. The V and J ends lost 3 bases and 4 bases, in that order; junction bases with no gene match: 3. The CDR3 runs 14 residues. In DNA, the CDR3 is TGTGCCAGCTCACCCTGGACAGGATACAATGAGCAGTTCTTC. This translates into CASSPWTGYNEQFF.

The chain combines TRBV19 with TRBJ2-7; 7 bases line up with TRBD1. This CDR3 has 16 residues. CDR1 is LNHDA, CDR2 SQIVND, per germline (reference sequence). Trimming cost V 5 bases and J 1 base; bases outside gene matches: 11. DNA for the CDR3: TGTGCCAGTAGTGCCCCACCAGGGGGTAGGTCCTACGAGCAGTACTTC. The encoded protein is CASSAPPGGRSYEQYF.

CDR3 nucleotide sequence: TGTGCCAGCAGCCTACAGGGGGGAACCTACGAGCAGTACTTC. Translating it yields CASSLQGGTYEQYF. The V gene is TRBV7-3, the J gene TRBJ2-7, with 8 bases fitting TRBD1. The CDR3 spans 14 residues. V shed 5 bases, J shed 2 bases, and the junction held 5 bases outside the gene matches. Per the germline V gene, CDR1 is SGHTA and CDR2 is FQGTGA.

This rearrangement joins TRBV19 to TRBJ2-6; perhaps TRBD1 as D (5 bases). CDR1 and CDR2 from the germline V gene are LNHDA and SQIVND (reference sequence). V lost 6 bases and J 0 bases, leaving 9 bases between the germline ends. The CDR3 has 15 amino acids. In DNA, the CDR3 is TGTGCCAGTAGCGACAGCCGCTCTGGGGCCAACGTCCTGACTTTC. Its translation: CASSDSRSGANVLTF.